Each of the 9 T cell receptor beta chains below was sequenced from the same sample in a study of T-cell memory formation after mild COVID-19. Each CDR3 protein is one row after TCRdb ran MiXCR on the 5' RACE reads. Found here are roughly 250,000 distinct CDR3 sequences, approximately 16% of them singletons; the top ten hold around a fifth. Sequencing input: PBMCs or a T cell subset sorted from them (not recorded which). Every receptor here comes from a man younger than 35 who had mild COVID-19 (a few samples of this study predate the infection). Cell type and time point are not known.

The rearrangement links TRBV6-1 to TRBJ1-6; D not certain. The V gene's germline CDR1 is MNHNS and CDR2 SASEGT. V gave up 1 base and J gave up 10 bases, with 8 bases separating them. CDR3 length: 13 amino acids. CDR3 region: CASSEDLGSPLHF. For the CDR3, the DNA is TGTGCCAGCAGTGAAGATCTAGGCTCACCCCTCCACTTT.

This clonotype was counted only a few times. This CDR3 reads CASSLNFQETQYF. The CDR3 DNA is TGCGCCAGCAGCTTGAACTTCCAAGAGACCCAGTACTTC. The gene calls are TRBV5-1 and TRBJ2-5; D is unresolved. The V and J ends lost 1 base and 1 base respectively, with 5 bases between them. Germline-derived CDR1 and CDR2 are SGHRS and YFSETQ. The CDR3 has 13 residues.

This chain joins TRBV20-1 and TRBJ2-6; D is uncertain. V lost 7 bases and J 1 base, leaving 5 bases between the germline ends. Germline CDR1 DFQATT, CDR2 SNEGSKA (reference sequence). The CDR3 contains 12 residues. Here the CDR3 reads CSVISGANVLTF. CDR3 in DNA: TGCAGTGTGATATCTGGGGCCAACGTCCTGACTTTC.

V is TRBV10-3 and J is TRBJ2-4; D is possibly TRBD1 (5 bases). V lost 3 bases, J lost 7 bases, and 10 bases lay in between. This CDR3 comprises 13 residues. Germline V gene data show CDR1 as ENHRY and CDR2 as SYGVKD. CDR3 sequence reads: CAISESRDNIQYF. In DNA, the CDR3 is TGTGCCATCAGTGAATCCAGGGATAACATTCAGTACTTC.

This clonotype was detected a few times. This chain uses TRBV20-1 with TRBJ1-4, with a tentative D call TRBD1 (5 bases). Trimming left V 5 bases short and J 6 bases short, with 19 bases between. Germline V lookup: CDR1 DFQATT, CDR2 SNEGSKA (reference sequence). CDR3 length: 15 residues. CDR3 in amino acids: CSAGRDSRGDEKLFF. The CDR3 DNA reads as TGCAGTGCTGGCCGGGACTCCCGAGGGGATGAAAAACTGTTTTTT.

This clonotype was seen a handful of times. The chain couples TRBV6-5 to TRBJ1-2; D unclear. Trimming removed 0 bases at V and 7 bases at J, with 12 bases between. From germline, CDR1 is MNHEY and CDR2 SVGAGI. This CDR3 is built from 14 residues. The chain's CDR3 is CASSYSYAGGGYTF. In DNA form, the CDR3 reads TGTGCCAGCAGTTACTCGTACGCCGGAGGTGGCTACACCTTC.

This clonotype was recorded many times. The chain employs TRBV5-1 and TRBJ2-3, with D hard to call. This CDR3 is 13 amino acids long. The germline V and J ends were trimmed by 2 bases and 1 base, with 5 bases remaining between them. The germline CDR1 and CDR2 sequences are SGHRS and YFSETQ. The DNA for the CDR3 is TGCGCCAGCAGCTTTCCGGGCACAGATACGCAGTATTTT. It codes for CASSFPGTDTQYF.

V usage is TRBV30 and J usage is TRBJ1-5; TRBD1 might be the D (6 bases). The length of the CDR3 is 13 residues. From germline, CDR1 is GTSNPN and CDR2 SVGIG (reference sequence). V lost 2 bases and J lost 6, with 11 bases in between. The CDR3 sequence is CAWSHRVGQPQHF. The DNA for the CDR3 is TGTGCCTGGAGTCACAGGGTCGGTCAGCCCCAGCATTTT.

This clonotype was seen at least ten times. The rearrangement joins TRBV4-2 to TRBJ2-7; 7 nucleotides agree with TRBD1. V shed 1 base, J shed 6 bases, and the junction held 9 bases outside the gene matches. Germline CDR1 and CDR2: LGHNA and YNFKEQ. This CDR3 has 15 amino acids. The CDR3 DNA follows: TGTGCCAGCAGCCAAGGAATGAGGGGGCTAGGCGAGCAGTACTTC. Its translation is CASSQGMRGLGEQYF.